The clone carrying this TCR beta chain was observed many times. Its specificity is not known. The data are from a study of T-cell memory formation after mild COVID-19. From germline, CDR1 is DFQATT and CDR2 SNEGSKA (reference sequence). This CDR3 region has 13 residues. The V gene lost 3 bases and the J gene lost 1 base, with 9 bases spanning the gap. The study, taken as a whole, reports: CD4+ contracting clones were mainly CM and EM; CD8+ ones, EMRA.

Barcoded TCR alpha and TCR beta cDNA libraries with UMIs came from 5'RACE using constant-segment primers. TCRdb analysed the 5' RACE reads with MiXCR anew, one entry per CDR3 protein. Here the sample spans roughly 190,000 distinct CDR3 sequences, approximately 16% being singletons. V gene TRBV20-1 combines with J gene TRBJ1-1; D is possibly TRBD1 (6 bases). Sequenced input: PBMCs or a T cell subset sorted from them (not recorded which). The receptor's source is an adult woman who had mild COVID-19 (a few samples of this study predate the infection). Cell type and time point are not known. The CDR3 sequence is CSASLQGNTEAFF. CDR3 coding DNA: TGCAGTGCTAGCCTACAGGGGAACACTGAAGCTTTCTTT.